Below, 23 T cell receptor beta chains from the same sample are listed, as sequenced in a study of Graves' ophthalmopathy and Graves' hyperthyroidism. The authors amplified TCR beta CDR3 regions, and they did so from RNA transcripts for repertoire sequencing. First-round RT-PCR employed HTBI primers, with a second-round multiplex PCR after it. One entry per CDR3 protein results from TCRdb running MiXCR on the multiplex PCR reads. The repertoire holds over a million distinct CDR3 sequences, with about two fifths as singletons. Sequencing was performed on peripheral blood or thyroid tissue (not recorded which). The receptor set was obtained from an adult man with Graves' hyperthyroidism.

This clonotype was recorded at least ten times. This chain joins TRBV29-1 and TRBJ1-2; no reliable D call. Germline CDR1 reads SQVTM; CDR2 reads ANQGSEA. Trimming removed 3 bases from V and 3 bases from J, with 11 bases in between. This CDR3 is built from 13 residues. The CDR3 protein is CSVDNGMDYGYTF. CDR3 sequence (DNA): TGCAGCGTTGATAATGGTATGGACTATGGCTACACCTTC.

The chain couples TRBV25-1 to TRBJ2-5; either TRBD1 or TRBD2 may fit D (5 bases each). CDR3 length: 16 residues. The V end lost 4 bases, the J end lost 2 bases, and 17 bases lay between the germline ends. Germline V gene lookup returns CDR1 MGHDK and CDR2 SYGVNS. The CDR3: CASSAATGTQQETQYF. The DNA of the CDR3 is TGTGCCAGCAGTGCTGCCACCGGGACGCAACAAGAGACCCAGTACTTC.

This clonotype has at least ten counts. The gene calls are TRBV12-3 or TRBV12-4 and TRBJ1-5, with TRBD1 identical over 7 bases. V was clipped by 7 bases and J by 5 bases; unmatched bases: 11. The CDR3 is made up of 15 amino acids. CDR3: CASTPSLGGHQPQHF. For the CDR3, the DNA is TGTGCCAGCACTCCTTCTCTAGGGGGCCATCAGCCCCAGCATTTT.

V gene TRBV13 combines with J gene TRBJ2-7, with TRBD1 matching 7 bases. The V gene's germline CDR1 is PRHDT and CDR2 FYEKMQ (reference sequence). The CDR3 spans 15 residues. V was pared by 6 bases and J by 3 bases, with 11 bases of the junction left unmatched. The CDR3: CASSSRDSDIYEQYF. CDR3 nucleotides: TGTGCCAGCAGTTCCCGGGACAGCGATATCTACGAGCAGTACTTC.

This clonotype was picked up one time. The CDR3 protein is CATSQGTLTTEQGLLEREQYF. CDR3 bases: TGTGCCACCAGTCAGGGTACTTTGACCACTGAACAGGGACTGTTAGAACGCGAGCAGTACTTC. The chain has TRBV15 and TRBJ2-7; D might be TRBD1 or TRBD2, each matching 6 bases. The CDR3 has 21 amino acids. V was pared by 6 bases and J by 6 bases, with 39 bases between. Looked up from germline, CDR1 is LNHNV and CDR2 is YYDKDF (reference sequence).

V usage is TRBV7-9 and J usage is TRBJ2-7, with 10 bases matching TRBD2. Germline CDR1 is SEHNR and CDR2 is FQNEAQ (reference sequence). This CDR3 is built from 14 residues. The J segment lost 5 bases and the V segment lost 4 bases, leaving 5 bases of the junction unmatched. The CDR3: CASSYRLAGDEQYF. The CDR3 DNA sequence: TGTGCCAGCAGCTATCGCCTAGCGGGAGACGAGCAGTACTTC.

This clonotype appeared many times. As DNA, the CDR3 is TGTGCCATCTCGGAGTACCAAGAGACCCAGTACTTC. Its translation is CAISEYQETQYF. The chain links TRBV10-3 to TRBJ2-5, with no clear D. V dropped 8 bases and J dropped 0 bases, with 7 bases sitting between them. This CDR3 is 12 amino acids long. Germline lookup yields CDR1 ENHRY and CDR2 SYGVKD.

The rearrangement links TRBV6-2 or TRBV6-3 to TRBJ1-5; perhaps TRBD1 as D (6 bases). The V and J ends lost 6 bases and 1 base respectively, with 13 bases between them. Germline lookup yields CDR1 MNHEY and CDR2 SVGEGT. This CDR3 comprises 15 residues. CDR3 residues: CASRNRVLSNQPQHF. The CDR3 DNA sequence: TGTGCCAGCAGGAACAGGGTATTGAGCAATCAGCCCCAGCATTTT.

This clonotype was seen a handful of times. The chain is built from TRBV6-5 and TRBJ2-7, with 7 bases that match TRBD1. V was clipped by 6 bases and J by 5 bases; unmatched bases: 7. The length of the CDR3 is 13 residues. CDR1 MNHEY and CDR2 SVGAGI come from the germline V gene. Here the CDR3 DNA reads TGTGCCAGCAGGTTCCGGGACAGAGACGAGCAGTACTTC. Its protein product is CASRFRDRDEQYF.

This clonotype has just a few counts. The CDR3 DNA is TGTGCCAGCAGTTACACCGGAACTAATGAAAAACTGTTTTTT. This sequence encodes CASSYTGTNEKLFF. This chain links TRBV6-2 or TRBV6-3 with TRBJ1-4; no clear D gene. The CDR3 runs 14 residues. V was shortened by 2 bases and J by 1 base, with 5 bases between the two germline ends. Germline V gene lookup returns CDR1 MNHEY and CDR2 SVGEGT.

In its sample, this clonotype was seen many times. The genes are TRBV10-3 and TRBJ1-5; D is unresolved. Germline CDR1 reads ENHRY; CDR2 reads SYGVKD. V gave up 5 bases and J gave up 0 bases, with 11 bases separating them. CDR3 length equals 15 residues. The DNA of the CDR3 is TGTGCCATCAGTCCCGGCGGGATTAGCAATCAGCCCCAGCATTTT. Amino acids: CAISPGGISNQPQHF.

This clonotype occurred many times. This sequence joins TRBV10-3 and TRBJ2-7, with a tentative D call TRBD1 (8 bases). V lost 0 bases, J lost 1 base, and 13 bases lay in between. CDR1 and CDR2 (germline): ENHRY, SYGVKD. This CDR3 region has 16 residues. The DNA of the CDR3 is TGTGCCATCAGTGAGTCGAGCGGGACAGGTTCCTACGAGCAGTACTTC. Its translation is CAISESSGTGSYEQYF.

The chain employs TRBV7-6 and TRBJ2-5, with no clear D. Germline values: CDR1 SGHVS, CDR2 FNYEAQ. The CDR3 contains 15 residues. Trimming stripped 1 base from V and 4 bases from J, with 13 bases between. The CDR3 protein is CASSLGGPTSETQYF. The CDR3 DNA reads TGTGCCAGCAGCTTAGGTGGACCCACCTCAGAGACCCAGTACTTC. Full variable domain (outside the CDR3, taken from reference TRBV7-6 and TRBJ2-5): GAGVSQSPRYKVTKRGQDVALRCDPISGHVSLYWYRQALGQGPEFLTYFNYEAQQDKSGLPNDRFSAERPEGSISTLTIQRTEQRDSAMYRCASSLGGPTSETQYFGPGTRLLVL.

A remark on this clonotype: A much larger clone is a single base away; this may be a read error. The V gene is TRBV15, the J gene TRBJ2-2, with D possibly being TRBD1 or TRBD2 (5 bases each). Germline CDR1 reads LNHNV; CDR2 reads YYDKDF (reference sequence). CDR3 size: 15 residues. The CDR3 coding sequence is TGTGCCACCAGCAGAGTGCCGGCGGACACCGGGGAGCTGCTTTTT. It codes for CATSRVPADTGELLF.

This clonotype was detected many times. The chain links TRBV4-3 to TRBJ2-7; TRBD1 or TRBD2 may be the D gene (6 bases each). The V end lost 0 bases, the J end lost 1 base, and 10 bases lay between the germline ends. This CDR3 is 15 amino acids long. CDR1 LGHNA and CDR2 YSLEER come from the germline V gene. The CDR3 spells CASSQDLGGSYEQYF. Written as DNA, the CDR3 is TGCGCCAGCAGCCAAGATTTAGGGGGGTCCTACGAGCAGTACTTC.

In this sample, this clonotype turned up many times. The chain joins TRBV10-3 to TRBJ2-5; D may match TRBD1 or TRBD2 (5 bases each). Between the trimmed V and J ends, which lost 6 bases and 5 bases, there was a span of 13 bases. CDR3 length: 13 residues. The germline CDR1 and CDR2 sequences are ENHRY and SYGVKD. The CDR3 DNA is TGTGCCATCAGGGGGGAATTTGAGGAGACCCAGTACTTC. Protein sequence: CAIRGEFEETQYF.

The chain carries TRBV12-3 or TRBV12-4 and TRBJ1-6, with 11 bases lining up with TRBD1. V was clipped by 5 bases and J by 0 bases; unmatched bases: 12. The CDR3 is 20 amino acids. CDR3 in amino acids: CASSPQPGTGGVSYNSPLHF. The CDR3 region has the DNA TGTGCCAGCAGTCCCCAACCCGGGACAGGGGGGGTCTCCTATAATTCACCCCTCCACTTT.

Details on this clonotype: A much larger clone differs by one base, so this may be a read error. This rearrangement joins TRBV4-3 to TRBJ2-6; possibly TRBD1 for D (6 bases). The CDR3 is made up of 17 amino acids. From germline, CDR1 is LGHNA and CDR2 YSLEER. The CDR3 sequence: CASSQATGSSGANVPTF. The CDR3, as DNA: TGCGCCAGCAGCCAAGCAACAGGGAGCTCTGGGGCCAACGTCCCGACTTTC.

The rearrangement uses TRBV9 and TRBJ2-5; the D is unclear. This CDR3 contains 13 residues. Germline-derived CDR1 and CDR2 are SGDLS and YYNGEE. Trimming took 0 bases from V and 5 from J, leaving 8 bases between them. The CDR3 region has the DNA TGTGCCAGCAGCGTAGCAGGCAGGGAGACCCAGTACTTC. This translates into CASSVAGRETQYF. The entire variable domain, with the rest obtained from reference TRBV9 and TRBJ2-5, is as follows: DSGVTQTPKHLITATGQRVTLRCSPRSGDLSVYWYQQSLDQGLQFLIQYYNGEERAKGNILERFSAQQFPDLHSELNLSSLELGDSALYFCASSVAGRETQYFGPGTRLLVL.

This clonotype was detected once. The chain carries TRBV7-2 and TRBJ2-7; possibly TRBD1 for D (5 bases). This CDR3 contains 18 residues. Germline loops: CDR1 SGHTA, CDR2 FQGNSA. V was shortened by 3 bases and J by 2 bases, with 23 bases between the two germline ends. CDR3 sequence reads: CASSFVSRVHWLTYEQYF. In DNA, the CDR3 is TGTGCCAGCAGCTTCGTTAGCAGGGTCCATTGGCTAACCTACGAGCAGTACTTC.

There are many counts of this clonotype. This rearrangement joins TRBV20-1 to TRBJ1-2; tentative D call: TRBD1 (5 bases). Germline-derived CDR1 and CDR2 are DFQATT and SNEGSKA (reference sequence). With 6 bases removed from V and 1 base from J, the gap between germline ends came to 18 bases. This CDR3 is 15 amino acids long. The CDR3 here is CSARGRDGFNYGYTF. The CDR3, as DNA: TGCAGTGCGAGGGGCCGGGACGGATTTAACTATGGCTACACCTTC.

This clonotype has a handful of counts. This chain uses TRBV6-5 with TRBJ1-2; D call uncertain. V was trimmed by 4 bases and J by 3 bases, leaving 18 bases between them. The CDR3 has 16 residues. Germline V gene lookup returns CDR1 MNHEY and CDR2 SVGAGI. CDR3 DNA: TGTGCCAGCAGTTTAGGGAGCCGCAGACGCTACTATGGCTACACCTTC. Translating gives CASSLGSRRRYYGYTF.

This sequence joins TRBV7-2 and TRBJ2-3; D assignment may be TRBD1 or TRBD2 (5 bases each). Trimming pared 4 bases from V and 6 bases from J, leaving 11 bases between. Germline V lookup: CDR1 SGHTA, CDR2 FQGNSA. CDR3 length: 13 amino acids. This CDR3 reads CASSSPWGDTQYF. Here the CDR3 DNA reads TGTGCCAGCAGCTCCCCCTGGGGGGATACGCAGTATTTT.